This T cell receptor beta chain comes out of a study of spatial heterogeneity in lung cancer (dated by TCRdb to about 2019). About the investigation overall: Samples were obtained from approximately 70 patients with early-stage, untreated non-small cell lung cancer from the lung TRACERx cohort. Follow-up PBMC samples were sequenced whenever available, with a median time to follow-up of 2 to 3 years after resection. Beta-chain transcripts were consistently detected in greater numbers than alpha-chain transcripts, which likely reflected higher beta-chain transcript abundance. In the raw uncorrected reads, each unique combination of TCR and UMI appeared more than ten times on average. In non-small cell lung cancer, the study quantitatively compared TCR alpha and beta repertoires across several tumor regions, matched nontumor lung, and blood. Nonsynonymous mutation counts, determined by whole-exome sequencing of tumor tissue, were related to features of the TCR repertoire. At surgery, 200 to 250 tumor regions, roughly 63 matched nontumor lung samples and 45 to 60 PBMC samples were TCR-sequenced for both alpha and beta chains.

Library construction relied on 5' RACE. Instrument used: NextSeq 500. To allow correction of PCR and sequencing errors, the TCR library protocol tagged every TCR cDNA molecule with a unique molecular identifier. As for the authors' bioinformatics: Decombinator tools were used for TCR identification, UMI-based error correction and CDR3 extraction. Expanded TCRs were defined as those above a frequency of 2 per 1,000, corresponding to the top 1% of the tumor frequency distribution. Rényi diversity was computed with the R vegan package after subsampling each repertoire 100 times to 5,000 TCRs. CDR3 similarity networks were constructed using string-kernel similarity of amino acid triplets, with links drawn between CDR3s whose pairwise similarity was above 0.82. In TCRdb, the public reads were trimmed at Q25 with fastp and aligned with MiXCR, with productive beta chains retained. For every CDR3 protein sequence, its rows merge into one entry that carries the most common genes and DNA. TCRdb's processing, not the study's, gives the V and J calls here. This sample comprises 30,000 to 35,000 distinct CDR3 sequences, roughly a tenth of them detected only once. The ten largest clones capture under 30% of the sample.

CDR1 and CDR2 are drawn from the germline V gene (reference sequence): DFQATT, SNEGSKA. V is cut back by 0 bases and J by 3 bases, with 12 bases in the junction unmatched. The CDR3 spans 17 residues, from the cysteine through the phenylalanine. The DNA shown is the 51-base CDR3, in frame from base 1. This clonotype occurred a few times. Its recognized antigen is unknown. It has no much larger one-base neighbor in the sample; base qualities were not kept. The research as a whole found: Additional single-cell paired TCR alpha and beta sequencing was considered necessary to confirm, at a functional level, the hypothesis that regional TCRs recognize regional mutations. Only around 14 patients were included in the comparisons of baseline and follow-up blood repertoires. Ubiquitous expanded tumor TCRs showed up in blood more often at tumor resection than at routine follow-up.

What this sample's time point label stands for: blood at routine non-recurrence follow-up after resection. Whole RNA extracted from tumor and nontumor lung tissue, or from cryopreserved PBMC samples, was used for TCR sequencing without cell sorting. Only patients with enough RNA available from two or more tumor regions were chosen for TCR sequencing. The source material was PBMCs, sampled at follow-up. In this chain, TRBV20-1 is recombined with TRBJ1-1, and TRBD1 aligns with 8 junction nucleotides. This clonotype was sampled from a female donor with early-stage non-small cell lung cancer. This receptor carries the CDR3 CSAREFRGTGFDTEAFF. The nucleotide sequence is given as TGCAGTGCTAGAGAGTTCCGGGGGACAGGCTTCGACACTGAAGCTTTCTTT.